The T cell receptor beta chain under discussion was sequenced for a study of cytomegalovirus exposure and HLA in healthy donors (dated by TCRdb to about 2017). In the study overall: An earlier analysis of 550 to 700 of the donors reported 250 to 350 Gb of sequence data and more than 90 million unique TCR beta sequences from about 200 million T cells. Around 330 gigabases of sequencing data and 70 million to 100 million unique TCR sequences made up an early release that covered approximately 650 HLA-typed donors. Among the roughly 400 genotyped donors, under 90% belonged to the genetic ancestry cluster associated with self-reported Caucasian donors. The aim of the study was to test whether cataloging public T cell receptors could identify signatures of past pathogen exposure. The study profiled the T cell repertoires of hundreds of subjects by immunosequencing and related them to cytomegalovirus serostatus. In addition to the first cohort of approximately 650 subjects, a separate validation cohort of 100 to 150 different subjects was used. To predict cytomegalovirus infection status, the study brought together high-throughput TCR immunosequencing, statistical association of individual TCRs with disease status, and machine learning. To study patterns of TCR occurrence, a later analysis re-analyzed previously published TCR beta repertoires from several hundred donors and added high-resolution HLA genotyping. Rather than using new phenotypic data, the later analysis identified candidate immune exposures from TCR beta sequences and from how often those sequences occurred across donors. An earlier analysis of around 540 of the donors applied high-throughput TCR beta sequencing to assess whether each TCR beta V gene segment acted as functional or pseudogenic. Donor age, sex, ethnicity and CMV serostatus were compiled together with the repertoire data. In a later genetic analysis, genome-wide SNP genotypes for about three fifths of the 666 donors were used, and that subset was treated as a discovery cohort. Every repertoire in the discovery cohort had been generated on one and the same sequencing platform. HLA typing included class I and class II loci at four-digit resolution. Typing coverage varied by locus: roughly 620-640 donors for A, B, C, DRB1 and DQB1; about 520 for DQA1; more than 600 for DPA1; 400 to 480 for DPB1. Because of strong linkage in the cohort, roughly five DR-DQ haplotypes were treated as single units for association and clustering. Across 300 to 400 genotyped donors of the cohort, an average of about 200,000 unique TCR beta nucleotide sequences per donor were sequenced, and roughly a sixth of those sequences were non-productive. Results the study describes overall, beyond this receptor: According to the authors, the approach could potentially be generalized to other disease states and immunological phenotypes. In a later analysis, TCR association rates were found to vary across HLA loci, with the most associated TCRs seen for DRB1 alleles and the fewest for HLA-C alleles. Three of the identified cytomegalovirus-associated TCR beta chains were confirmed in vitro to be specific for cytomegalovirus antigens. In a later genetic analysis, a missense DCLRE1C variant was associated with V-gene and J-gene trimming of TCR beta chains, and the association was replicated in an independent cohort. The presence/absence analyses assumed that sequencing depth was roughly uniform across donors, and that assumption may not be true. The classifier was reported to diagnose cytomegalovirus status with high specificity and sensitivity in both the original and validation cohorts. Linkage disequilibrium might explain the correlated functional status among segregating V segments, but an unknown experimental factor could not be ruled out. HLA typing was unavailable for some donors at each locus, so association tests used only the typed subset. In a later analysis, about 17,000 TCR beta sequences were associated with specific HLA alleles at a false discovery rate of 0.05. For the cohort, immune exposure information was limited to CMV serostatus. In an earlier analysis of around 600 of the donors, most TCR beta V segments appeared in productive rearrangements about 90% or about 30% of the time, broadly matching IMGT annotations. A further reported finding was that TCR beta sequences accurately predicted the HLA-A and HLA-B alleles for most subjects in the first cohort. In a later analysis, several top co-occurrence clusters were reported to appear linked to parvovirus B19, influenza, CMV and Epstein-Barr virus. When HLA alleles, especially DR and DQ, strongly co-occurred, TCR associations were difficult to assign to individual alleles. A cluster of highly shared sequence variants was judged likely to represent a technical artifact of the sequencing pipeline. Compared with the approximately 700-donor mean, donors in an Asian-associated ancestry cluster had fewer N-insertions in productive TCRs, according to a later genetic analysis. Only TCR beta chains were sequenced in this cohort, and the absence of alpha or paired-chain data limited detectable features. In a later analysis, most CMV-associated TCR beta chains were found to appear HLA-restricted, with HLA associations seemingly driven largely by CMV exposure. In a later analysis, HLA-associated TCR beta chains were found to be more clonally expanded and to have lower generation probabilities than equally common non-associated chains. The study listed 150 to 200 TCR beta chains as associated with cytomegalovirus. The earlier analysis of around 600 of the donors excluded some 16 rarely observed V segments, including chromosome 9 orphons, because counts were too low. While some public TCRs were present in many individuals, most TCR sequences turned up only very rarely across donors.

With regard to this clone: What this receptor recognizes is not known.

Receptors were amplified or captured by the immunoSEQ multiplex PCR assay. For the multiplex PCR, a mixture combining 60 forward primers for TCR Vbeta segments and 13 reverse primers for TCR Jbeta segments was used. Amplification of the CDR3 region of rearranged TCR beta genes was performed with a multiplex PCR assay on genomic DNA. The amplified TCR beta libraries were sequenced on the Illumina HiSeq System as 87-base-pair reads. The study's processing was this. A later analysis counted about 80 million unique TCR beta chains across the 690 or so repertoires, and some 11 million of these chains were shared by at least two donors. A nearest-neighbor algorithm error-corrected the raw reads and collapsed the reads into unique sequences, merging closely related sequences to remove PCR and sequencing errors. Alignment of CDR3 sequences to IMGT reference sequences was used to assign V, D and J gene segments. For a sequence to be retained, a match of at least six nucleotides was required to both a V gene segment and a J gene segment. Rearrangements were called productive when the CDR3 lacked stop codons and stayed in frame with V and J; all others were non-productive. Following IMGT convention, CDR3 was defined as the stretch from the second conserved V-encoded cysteine to the conserved J-encoded phenylalanine. The earlier analysis of about 590 of the donors excluded sequences that lacked an unambiguous match to a single V gene segment. In an earlier analysis of approximately 550 of the donors, V segments were called functional above 56.7% productive rearrangements and were called segregating when the between-donor standard deviation exceeded 5%. A statistical classification framework was built for diagnosing cytomegalovirus status from the catalog of TCR beta chain sequences. In a later analysis, TCR nucleotide sequences were compared against IMGT/GENE-DB human TR gene sequences so that V and J genes could be assigned. The TCRdist pipeline was used in a later analysis to assign CDR3 sequences and most-parsimonious VDJ recombination scenarios. In a later analysis, each TCR beta chain was defined by its CDR3 amino acid sequence together with its V-gene family, and reads without a unique V-gene family were excluded. To address suspected cross-contamination and a sequencing artifact, a later analysis removed a few hundred highly shared, low-generation-probability nucleotide sequences. For each public chain, a later analysis derived a clonal expansion index from normalized ranks of inferred template counts within each repertoire. Generation probabilities in a later analysis came from a VDJ recombination model fitted to out-of-frame rearrangements, and those results were checked against IGoR. In a later analysis, hypergeometric tests were used to score TCR-TCR, TCR-HLA and TCR-CMV co-occurrence, with a repertoire-size bias correction applied to TCR pairs. False discovery rates were estimated in a later analysis by permuting HLA or CMV assignments 20 times. In a later analysis, co-occurring TCRs were grouped using DBSCAN, and TCRdist sequence similarity was added for clustering within HLA-allele-positive subsets. For co-occurrence clustering, repertoires with fewer than 30,000 or more than 120,000 public chains were excluded, along with roughly 5 repertoires with anomalous nucleotide sharing. The table comes from immuneACCESS by way of TCRdb, which keeps in-frame sequences with V and J called. Part of the clones is missing from these tables; in studies checked, under half for an unresolved V gene and the rest for unknown reasons. V, J and clone size were drawn from that table, and D and trimming were deduced from the DNA. This sample's records show about 72,000 clones. Approximately 5.3% of the sample is taken by the ten largest.

The cohort consisted of fewer than 700 healthy bone marrow donors. Cohort members were all nominally healthy when sampled, although unrecorded immune exposures were likely present. The donor was CMV seropositive and belonged to the group of 250 to 300 seropositive cohort members. A peripheral blood sample was provided by each donor, and peripheral blood mononuclear cells were used for TCR beta sequencing. The Qiagen DNeasy Blood Extraction Kit was used to extract genomic DNA from the blood cell samples. This sequence originates from a middle-aged woman in good health and CMV-seropositive. Sequencing input: PBMCs.

The sequenced DNA is TGTGCCAGCAGCTTAGCTGAGAAAACTGCCGATACGCAGTATTTT. Its protein is CASSLAEKTADTQYF. The sequence is built from TRBV7-6 and TRBJ2-3, with the D gene uncertain. The CDR3 spans 15 residues, from the cysteine through the phenylalanine. This entry keeps only the CDR3 DNA: 45 bases, framed from base 1. A distance of 13 bases separates the germline ends of V and J, which lose 0 bases and 6 bases respectively. The germline V gene gives CDR1 as SGHVS and CDR2 as FNYEAQ.